This T cell receptor (beta chain) stems from a study of cytomegalovirus exposure and HLA in healthy donors. With V trimmed by 4 bases and J by 2 bases, 3 bases remained unmatched. This CDR3 contains 15 residues. The germline CDR1 and CDR2 sequences are SEHNR and FQNEAQ (reference sequence). The PCR ran on 60 Vbeta and 13 Jbeta primers. Measured with immunoSEQ multiplex PCR; TCRdb has only the in-frame clones, and not every one. The table records some 150,000 clones, around 85% of them present only once. This rearrangement joins TRBV7-9 to TRBJ2-7; 12 nucleotides align to TRBD2. Sequenced input: PBMCs. This TCR was recovered from a woman in her thirties in good health and CMV-seronegative. The CDR3 nucleotides are TGTGCCAGCAGCTCCTGGACTAGCGGGGCCTACGAGCAGTACTTC. Amino acids: CASSSWTSGAYEQYF.